The 23 T cell receptor beta chains below were found in one sample sequenced in a study of identical twins listed by TCRdb under 2016. The library was produced with 5' RACE. Instrument used: Illumina HiSeq 2000. TCRdb took the public reads, trimmed them with fastp at Q25, ran MiXCR for clone calling and kept in-frame beta chains. One record per CDR3 amino acid sequence lists the most common genes and DNA. Within this sample are around 530,000 distinct CDR3 sequences, with roughly 15% of them counted one time only. The top ten constitute 0.35% to 0.45% of the sample. These sequences were also reported in another study, on yellow fever vaccine responses in identical twins.

Sample: CD4+ T cells sorted from blood. The source of these receptors is a woman aged 18 to 35 in good health.

The V and J genes are TRBV3-1 and TRBJ1-2; weak D call: TRBD1 (5 bases). V was clipped by 4 bases and J by 8 bases, with 11 bases between them. Germline CDR1 LGHDT, CDR2 YNNKEL (reference sequence). This CDR3 has 12 residues. The CDR3 protein is CASSPGAKGYTF. The CDR3 DNA follows: TGTGCCAGCAGCCCTGGGGCAAAAGGCTACACCTTC.

This clonotype was found a few times. The chain couples TRBV20-1 to TRBJ2-3; maybe TRBD2 (5 bases). The germline V gene encodes CDR1 DFQATT and CDR2 SNEGSKA (reference sequence). The CDR3 consists of 15 residues. Trimming left V 0 bases short and J 1 base short, with 11 bases between. CDR3 region: CSARDADGGTDTQYF. CDR3 nucleotides: TGCAGTGCTAGAGATGCGGACGGGGGCACAGATACGCAGTATTTT.

This clonotype occurred a few times. The CDR3 bases are TGTGCCAGCAGCGGGCCCGGGGGCGCCGCCGGGGAGCTGTTTTTT. Translation: CASSGPGGAAGELFF. V gene TRBV9 combines with J gene TRBJ2-2; D may match TRBD1 or TRBD2 (6 bases each). CDR3 length: 15 amino acids. Per germline, CDR1 SGDLS and CDR2 YYNGEE. V was pared by 3 bases and J by 6 bases, with 15 bases between.

In this sample, this clonotype turned up a few times. The chain couples TRBV2 to TRBJ1-5; 8 bases are shared with TRBD1. Germline trimming cut 5 bases from V and 5 bases from J; bases unmatched to any gene: 2. The CDR3 totals 13 residues. Germline V gene lookup returns CDR1 SNHLY and CDR2 FYNNEI. CDR3 residues: CASSQGADQPQHF. In DNA, the CDR3 is TGTGCCAGCAGTCAGGGGGCAGATCAGCCCCAGCATTTT.

V and J are TRBV29-1 and TRBJ2-1; a weak D match, TRBD1 (5 bases). The V gene lost 3 bases and the J gene lost 7 bases, with 13 bases spanning the gap. The CDR3 extends over 13 amino acids. Germline assignment: CDR1 SQVTM and CDR2 ANQGSEA. The CDR3 nucleotides are TGCAGCGTTGAGGTCAGGGCCAAAAATGAGCAGTTCTTC. Translation: CSVEVRAKNEQFF.

This chain uses TRBV29-1 with TRBJ2-2, with D possibly matching TRBD2 (5 bases). The V gene's germline CDR1 is SQVTM and CDR2 ANQGSEA. This CDR3 is 13 amino acids long. The germline V and J ends were trimmed by 8 bases and 6 bases, with 16 bases remaining between them. CDR3 in DNA: TGCAGCTATAAAGAGTGGCGGGCCGGGGAGCTGTTTTTT. Translation: CSYKEWRAGELFF.

V and J are TRBV5-1 and TRBJ2-3, with 11 bases lining up with TRBD2. The length of the CDR3 is 17 residues. The V and J ends lost 2 bases and 3 bases, in that order; junction bases with no gene match: 8. Germline lookup yields CDR1 SGHRS and CDR2 YFSETQ. The CDR3 loop is CASSFETSGTGTDTQYF. CDR3 in DNA: TGCGCCAGCAGCTTTGAGACTAGCGGGACCGGTACAGATACGCAGTATTTT.

A few counts support this clonotype. As DNA, the CDR3 is TGCGCCAGCAGCTTGGGGGGACTAGCGGGAGGTATCCACGAGCAGTACTTC. Translated: CASSLGGLAGGIHEQYF. This sequence joins TRBV5-1 and TRBJ2-7; 15 bases line up with TRBD2. Per the germline V gene, CDR1 is SGHRS and CDR2 is YFSETQ. The length of the CDR3 is 17 residues. V shed 0 bases and J 5 bases; nucleotides not matched to a gene: 6. The whole variable domain, remainder taken from reference TRBV5-1 and TRBJ2-7, is KAGVTQTPRYLIKTRGQQVTLSCSPISGHRSVSWYQQTPGQGLQFLFEYFSETQRNKGNFPGRFSGRQFSNSRSEMNVSTLELGDSALYLCASSLGGLAGGIHEQYFGPGTRLTVT.

The chain recombines TRBV19 with TRBJ1-2; maybe TRBD1 (5 bases). Germline V gene sequence: CDR1 LNHDA, CDR2 SQIVND (reference sequence). This CDR3 region has 14 residues. The ends were cut back, 4 bases at V and 5 bases at J, with 14 bases in the middle. CDR3 residues: CASSTTGTAYGYTF. In DNA form, the CDR3 reads TGTGCCAGTAGTACCACCGGGACGGCTTATGGCTACACCTTC. The variable domain in full, completed from reference TRBV19 and TRBJ1-2, reads DGGITQSPKYLFRKEGQNVTLSCEQNLNHDAMYWYRQDPGQGLRLIYYSQIVNDFQKGDIAEGYSVSREKKESFPLTVTSAQKNPTAFYLCASSTTGTAYGYTFGSGTRLTVV.

This chain uses TRBV10-3 with TRBJ2-7; D is undetermined. The CDR3 extends over 12 amino acids. The ends were cut back, 2 bases at V and 4 bases at J, with 6 bases in the middle. Germline V CDR1 and CDR2: ENHRY, SYGVKD. CDR3 sequence (DNA): TGTGCCATCAGTGAGACAGCTTACGAGCAGTACTTC. The encoded protein is CAISETAYEQYF.

Here the CDR3 DNA reads TGTGCCAGCAGATACCAGGGAGGGGGCAATCAGCCCCAGCATTTT. It codes for CASRYQGGGNQPQHF. This rearrangement joins TRBV6-5 to TRBJ1-5, with D possibly TRBD1 on 5 matching bases. There are 15 residues in the CDR3. The germline V gene has CDR1 MNHEY and CDR2 SVGAGI. V lost 6 bases to trimming and J lost 2 bases, with 14 bases between them.

The chain has TRBV12-3 or TRBV12-4 and TRBJ2-7; D is ambiguous. Trimming removed 2 bases at V and 5 bases at J, with 10 bases between. CDR3 length equals 13 residues. The CDR3 sequence: CASSLLGENEQYF. Here the CDR3 DNA reads TGTGCCAGCAGTTTACTTGGGGAAAACGAGCAGTACTTC.

V is TRBV2 and J is TRBJ2-1; 11 bases align to TRBD2. The ends lost 5 bases at V and 7 bases at J; junction bases unmatched: 4. Germline lookup yields CDR1 SNHLY and CDR2 FYNNEI. The CDR3 has 14 amino acids. The chain's CDR3 is CASSLAGGTNEQFF. In nucleotides, the CDR3 is TGTGCCAGCAGTTTAGCGGGGGGGACGAATGAGCAGTTCTTC.

J is TRBJ2-1 and V is TRBV29-1; 11 bases agree with TRBD1. This CDR3 spans 14 amino acids. CDR1 SQVTM and CDR2 ANQGSEA come from the germline V gene. The V and J ends lost 6 bases and 6 bases, in that order; junction bases with no gene match: 7. The CDR3 loop is CSVASGTGGNEQFF. The DNA of the CDR3 is TGCAGCGTCGCCTCCGGGACAGGGGGCAATGAGCAGTTCTTC.

The chain carries TRBV20-1 and TRBJ2-7, with 8 bases fitting TRBD2. The CDR3 is 13 amino acids. Germline V gene lookup returns CDR1 DFQATT and CDR2 SNEGSKA (reference sequence). J gave up 6 bases and V 2 bases, and 6 bases lay outside the gene matches. CDR3 protein: CSARRTSQAEQYF. DNA for the CDR3: TGCAGTGCTAGAAGGACTAGCCAAGCCGAGCAGTACTTC.

This clonotype was seen a few times. V usage is TRBV20-1 and J usage is TRBJ2-7; D may correspond to TRBD1 or TRBD2 (5 bases each). V was pared by 5 bases and J by 3 bases, with 11 bases between. This CDR3 is built from 12 residues. Germline CDR1 DFQATT, CDR2 SNEGSKA (reference sequence). The CDR3 loop is CSAQRDGYEQYF. Here the CDR3 DNA reads TGCAGTGCTCAGAGGGACGGCTACGAGCAGTACTTC.

This clonotype was detected a few times. The genes are TRBV20-1 and TRBJ2-7, with D uncertain. V dropped 3 bases and J dropped 0 bases, with 6 bases sitting between them. The CDR3 loop spans 12 amino acids. The germline CDR1 and CDR2 sequences are DFQATT and SNEGSKA (reference sequence). The CDR3 coding sequence is TGCAGTGCTAGTACAGCCTCCTACGAGCAGTACGTC. This translates into CSASTASYEQYV.

V and J are TRBV24-1 and TRBJ2-3, with 8 bases matching TRBD1. Germline assignment: CDR1 KGHDR and CDR2 SFDVKD. The CDR3 spans 17 residues. The V segment lost 3 bases and the J segment 3 bases; nucleotides outside the gene matches: 10. Written as DNA, the CDR3 is TGTGCCACCAGTGATCCCCCTGGACAGGGAAGAACAGATACGCAGTATTTT. It encodes CATSDPPGQGRTDTQYF.

The V gene is TRBV7-6, the J gene TRBJ2-3; TRBD2 aligns across 10 bases. The CDR3 is made up of 17 amino acids. Losses at the gene ends were 1 base for V and 4 bases for J; bases not matched to a gene: 8. CDR1 and CDR2 from the germline V gene are SGHVS and FNYEAQ. The CDR3 region has the DNA TGTGCCAGCAGCTTAGTTGGGCTAGCGGGAGTTTCAGATACGCAGTATTTT. Its protein product is CASSLVGLAGVSDTQYF. Together with reference TRBV7-6 and TRBJ2-3, the CDR3 gives the full variable domain: GAGVSQSPRYKVTKRGQDVALRCDPISGHVSLYWYRQALGQGPEFLTYFNYEAQQDKSGLPNDRFSAERPEGSISTLTIQRTEQRDSAMYRCASSLVGLAGVSDTQYFGPGTRLTVL.

V and J are TRBV25-1 and TRBJ2-1; no reliable D call. V was shortened by 6 bases and J by 4 bases, with 13 bases between the two germline ends. This CDR3 has 14 amino acids. The germline V gene has CDR1 MGHDK and CDR2 SYGVNS. The CDR3 sequence: CASSPLGLYNEQFF. The CDR3 bases are TGTGCCAGCAGCCCGTTGGGTCTATACAATGAGCAGTTCTTC.

This clonotype has at least ten counts. The chain carries TRBV6-2 or TRBV6-3 and TRBJ2-1; perhaps TRBD2 as D (6 bases). The CDR3 is made up of 12 amino acids. V dropped 4 bases and J dropped 6 bases, with 7 bases sitting between them. Germline CDR1 is MNHEY and CDR2 is SVGEGT. The CDR3 here is CASSSSVNEQFF. CDR3 coding DNA: TGTGCCAGCAGTTCTAGCGTCAATGAGCAGTTCTTC.

This clonotype has just a few counts. The V call is TRBV10-2, the J call TRBJ1-6, with D possibly being TRBD1 (6 bases). The V gene lost 6 bases and the J gene lost 7 bases, with 10 bases spanning the gap. Looked up from germline, CDR1 is WSHSY and CDR2 is SAAADI. This CDR3 region has 13 residues. The CDR3 reads CASRLQGNSPLHF. For the CDR3, the DNA is TGCGCCAGCAGATTACAGGGAAATTCACCCCTCCACTTT.

This clonotype was recorded a few times. The chain links TRBV11-1 to TRBJ2-1; TRBD2 aligns across 10 bases. V was pared by 6 bases and J by 6 bases, with 17 bases of the junction left unmatched. From germline, CDR1 is SGHAT and CDR2 FQDESV (reference sequence). The CDR3 loop spans 18 amino acids. The CDR3 here is CASSILGHSGRAGNEQFF. In DNA form, the CDR3 reads TGTGCCAGCAGTATCTTAGGTCACAGCGGGAGGGCCGGCAATGAGCAGTTCTTC.